Below, 10 T cell receptor beta chains from the same sample are listed, as sequenced in a study of T cell responses to AZD1222 COVID-19 vaccine. Here immunoSEQ multiplex PCR was the method, and the copy in TCRdb shows in-frame clones only, minus some. Of around 61,000 clones in the sample, approximately 83% are singletons; the top ten hold around 16%. Sequences were derived from peripheral blood, sampled on day 0 of AZD1222 vaccination. The receptors originated from an adult in good health.

V usage is TRBV20-1 and J usage is TRBJ2-7, with D perhaps matching TRBD1 (7 bases). Germline-derived CDR1 and CDR2 are DFQATT and SNEGSKA (reference sequence). Trimming took 6 bases from V and 5 from J, leaving 11 bases between them. This CDR3 comprises 11 residues. Here the CDR3 reads CSAPGGNEQYF. The CDR3 coding sequence is TGCAGTGCCCCAGGGGGGAACGAGCAGTACTTC.

V gene TRBV7-3 combines with J gene TRBJ1-6, with D possibly matching TRBD1 (5 bases). This CDR3 comprises 14 residues. V was shortened by 6 bases and J by 9 bases, with 15 bases between the two germline ends. The germline V gene encodes CDR1 SGHTA and CDR2 FQGTGA. The CDR3: CASRGTDTSSPLHF. CDR3 nucleotides: TGTGCCAGCAGAGGGACGGATACCTCTTCACCCCTCCACTTT.

This rearrangement joins TRBV3-1 (or the pseudogene TRBV3-2) to TRBJ1-3; TRBD1 agrees at 7 bases. Trimming cost V 1 base and J 4 bases; bases outside gene matches: 4. Germline-derived CDR1 and CDR2 are LGHDT and YNNKEL (reference sequence). The CDR3 has 15 amino acids. The CDR3 protein is CASSQGPGQGNTIYF. The CDR3 nucleotides read TGTGCCAGCAGCCAAGGGCCGGGACAGGGAAACACCATATATTTT.

This sequence joins TRBV6-6 and TRBJ1-6; 7 bases are a match to TRBD1. The CDR3 extends over 13 amino acids. The J segment lost 10 bases and the V segment lost 5 bases, leaving 5 bases of the junction unmatched. Germline V gives CDR1 MNHNY, CDR2 SVGAGI (reference sequence). The CDR3 loop reads CASSTDRPSPLHF. DNA of the CDR3: TGTGCCAGCAGTACGGACAGGCCATCACCCCTCCACTTT.

The V call is TRBV28, the J call TRBJ1-3; no firm D call. The CDR3 is 14 amino acids. Germline CDR1 MDHEN, CDR2 SYDVKM. Trimming stripped 7 bases from V and 0 bases from J, with 10 bases between. The CDR3 nucleotides are TGTGCCAGCAACCCGGGGAACTCTGGAAACACCATATATTTT. Protein product: CASNPGNSGNTIYF. The whole variable domain, filled in from reference TRBV28 and TRBJ1-3, reads DVKVTQSSRYLVKRTGEKVFLECVQDMDHENMFWYRQDPGLGLRLIYFSYDVKMKEKGDIPEGYSVSREKKERFSLILESASTNQTSMYLCASNPGNSGNTIYFGEGSWLTVV.

V gene TRBV6-1 combines with J gene TRBJ2-7; D may be TRBD1 (5 bases). Deletions cut 2 bases from V and 1 base from J, with 9 bases between. Germline V lookup: CDR1 MNHNS, CDR2 SASEGT. The CDR3 has 14 amino acids. CDR3 amino acids: CASSETRDSYEQYF. The CDR3 DNA sequence: TGTGCCAGCAGTGAAACCAGGGATTCCTACGAGCAGTACTTC.

This clone was counted only a few times. The chain combines TRBV9 with TRBJ2-7; TRBD2 matches at 7 bases. Trimming at V came to 0 bases and at J to 2 bases, leaving 5 bases not matched to a gene. CDR1 is SGDLS and CDR2 is YYNGEE in the germline V gene. This CDR3 has 15 residues. The DNA for the CDR3 is TGTGCCAGCAGCGTAGGGAGCGGGGAGACCTACGAGCAGTACTTC. It yields the protein CASSVGSGETYEQYF.

This rearrangement joins TRBV6-1 to TRBJ1-2; D not resolved. The germline V gene encodes CDR1 MNHNS and CDR2 SASEGT. V was pared by 0 bases and J by 4 bases, with 9 bases between. The CDR3 loop spans 14 amino acids. As DNA, the CDR3 is TGTGCCAGCAGTGAAGCGGAGGGAGCCTATGGCTACACCTTC. Protein: CASSEAEGAYGYTF.

The chain combines TRBV5-6 with TRBJ1-1; no clear D. CDR1 is SGHDT and CDR2 is YYEEEE in the germline V gene. This CDR3 region has 13 residues. Trimming shortened V by 0 bases and J by 5 bases, and 8 bases separated the two germline ends. This chain's CDR3 is CASSLVKYTEAFF. DNA for the CDR3: TGTGCCAGCAGCTTGGTGAAGTATACTGAAGCTTTCTTT.

The chain is built from TRBV5-4 and TRBJ2-5, with 8 bases matching TRBD2. The CDR3 runs 16 residues. CDR1 is SGHNT and CDR2 is YYREEE in the germline V gene (reference sequence). After removal of 3 bases from V and 0 bases from J, the junction contained 7 bases not matched to a gene. The DNA for the CDR3 is TGTGCCAGCAGCTCGGGGACTAGGGGGTACCAAGAGACCCAGTACTTC. Its translation is CASSSGTRGYQETQYF.